The present T cell receptor (beta chain) was sequenced within a study of blood T cells in healthy people across ages. With a J-beta primer mix and a sample-barcoded 5' primer, a second PCR ran about 7 to 12 cycles. TCRdb processed the 5' RACE reads anew with MiXCR; each CDR3 protein has one entry. The repertoire includes some 800,000 distinct CDR3 sequences, more than 20% of them detected once, and approximately 3.7% sits in the top ten. Trimming took off 3 bases at V and 12 bases at J, with 8 bases between the two ends. Per germline, CDR1 DFQATT and CDR2 SNEGSKA (reference sequence). The CDR3 has 9 residues. These data also featured in a second study, about T cells of mothers and their children.

The chain carries TRBV20-1 and TRBJ2-5; D not certain. The TCR was taken from a boy aged 5-17 years in good health. The sample taken for sequencing was blood. In nucleotides, the CDR3 is TGCAGTGCTAGGGACGCCAAGTACTTC. It yields the protein CSARDAKYF.